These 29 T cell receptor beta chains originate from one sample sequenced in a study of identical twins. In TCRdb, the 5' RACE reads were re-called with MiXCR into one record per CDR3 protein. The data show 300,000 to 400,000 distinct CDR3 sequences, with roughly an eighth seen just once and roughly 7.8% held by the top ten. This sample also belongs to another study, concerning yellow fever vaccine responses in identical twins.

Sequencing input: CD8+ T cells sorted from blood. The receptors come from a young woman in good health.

The CDR3 sequence is CATSAGGLDTEAFF. In nucleotides, the CDR3 is TGTGCCACCAGTGCCGGGGGGCTGGACACTGAAGCTTTCTTT. The chain has TRBV24-1 and TRBJ1-1; TRBD1 is a possible D gene (6 bases). V lost 5 bases and J 3 bases, leaving 12 bases between the germline ends. CDR1 is KGHDR, CDR2 SFDVKD, per germline. The CDR3 contains 14 residues.

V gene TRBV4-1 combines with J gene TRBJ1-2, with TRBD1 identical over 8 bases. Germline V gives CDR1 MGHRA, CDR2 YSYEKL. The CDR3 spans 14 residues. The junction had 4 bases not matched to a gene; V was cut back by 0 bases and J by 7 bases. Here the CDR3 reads CASSQDRQGTGYTF. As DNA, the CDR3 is TGCGCCAGCAGCCAAGATCGACAGGGGACTGGCTACACCTTC.

CDR3 sequence reads: CSAETATASSYEQYF. The CDR3 DNA follows: TGCAGTGCCGAGACCGCGACGGCGAGCTCCTACGAGCAGTACTTC. The chain has TRBV20-1 and TRBJ2-7; D uncertain. The CDR3 loop spans 15 amino acids. From germline, CDR1 is DFQATT and CDR2 SNEGSKA (reference sequence). Trimming removed 6 bases from V and 0 bases from J, with 18 bases in between.

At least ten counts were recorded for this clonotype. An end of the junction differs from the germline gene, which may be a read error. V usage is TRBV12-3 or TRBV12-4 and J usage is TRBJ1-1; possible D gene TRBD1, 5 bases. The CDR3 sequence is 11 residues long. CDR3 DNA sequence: TGTGCCAGCAGACTACCCCCGGGACCGACCTTT. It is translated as CASRLPPGPTF.

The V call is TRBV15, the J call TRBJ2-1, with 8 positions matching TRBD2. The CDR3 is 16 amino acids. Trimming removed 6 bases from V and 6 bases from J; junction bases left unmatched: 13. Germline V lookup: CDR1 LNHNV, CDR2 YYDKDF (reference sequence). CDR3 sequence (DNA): TGTGCCACCAGAGCCGGGCTTTTAGCGGGGAGCAATGAGCAGTTCTTC. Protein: CATRAGLLAGSNEQFF.

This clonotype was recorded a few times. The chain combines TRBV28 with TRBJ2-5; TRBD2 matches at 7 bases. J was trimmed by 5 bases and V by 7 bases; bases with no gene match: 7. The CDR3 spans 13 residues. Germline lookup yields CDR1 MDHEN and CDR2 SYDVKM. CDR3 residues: CASIADGRETQYF. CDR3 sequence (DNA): TGTGCCAGCATCGCGGACGGGAGGGAGACCCAGTACTTC.

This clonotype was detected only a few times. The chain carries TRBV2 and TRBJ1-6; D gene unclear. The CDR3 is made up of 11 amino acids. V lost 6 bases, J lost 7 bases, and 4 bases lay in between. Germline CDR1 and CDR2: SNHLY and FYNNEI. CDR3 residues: CASRPNSPLHF. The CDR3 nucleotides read TGTGCCAGCAGACCAAATTCACCCCTCCACTTT.

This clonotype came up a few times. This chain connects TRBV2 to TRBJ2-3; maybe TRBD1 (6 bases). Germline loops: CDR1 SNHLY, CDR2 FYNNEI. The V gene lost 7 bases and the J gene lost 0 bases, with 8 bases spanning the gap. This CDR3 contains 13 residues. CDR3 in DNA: TGTGCCAGCATGGGGGCGAGCACAGATACGCAGTATTTT. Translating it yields CASMGASTDTQYF.

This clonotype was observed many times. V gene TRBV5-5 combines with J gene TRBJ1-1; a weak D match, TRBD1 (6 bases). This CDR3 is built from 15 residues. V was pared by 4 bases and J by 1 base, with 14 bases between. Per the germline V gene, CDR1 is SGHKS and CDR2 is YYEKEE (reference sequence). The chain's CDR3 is CASSLAGGANTEAFF. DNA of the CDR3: TGTGCCAGCAGCCTCGCCGGGGGGGCGAACACTGAAGCTTTCTTT.

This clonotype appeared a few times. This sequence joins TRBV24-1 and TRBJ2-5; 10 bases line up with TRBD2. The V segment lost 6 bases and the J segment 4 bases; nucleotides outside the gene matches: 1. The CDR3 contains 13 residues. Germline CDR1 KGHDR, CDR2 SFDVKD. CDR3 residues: CATSRLAGETQYF. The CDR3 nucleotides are TGTGCCACCAGTCGACTAGCGGGAGAGACCCAGTACTTC.

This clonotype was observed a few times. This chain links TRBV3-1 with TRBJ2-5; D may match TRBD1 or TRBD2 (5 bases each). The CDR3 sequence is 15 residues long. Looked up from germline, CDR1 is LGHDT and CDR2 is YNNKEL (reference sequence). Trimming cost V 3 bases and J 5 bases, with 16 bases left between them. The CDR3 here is CASSHQRGPGETQYF. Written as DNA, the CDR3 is TGTGCCAGCAGCCATCAACGGGGCCCAGGGGAGACCCAGTACTTC.

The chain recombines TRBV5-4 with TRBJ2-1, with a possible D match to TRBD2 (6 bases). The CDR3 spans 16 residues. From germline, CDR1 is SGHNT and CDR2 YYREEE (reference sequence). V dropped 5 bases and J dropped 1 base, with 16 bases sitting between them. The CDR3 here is CASRKHLAQSYNEQFF. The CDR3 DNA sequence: TGTGCCAGCAGGAAACATCTAGCGCAATCCTACAATGAGCAGTTCTTC.

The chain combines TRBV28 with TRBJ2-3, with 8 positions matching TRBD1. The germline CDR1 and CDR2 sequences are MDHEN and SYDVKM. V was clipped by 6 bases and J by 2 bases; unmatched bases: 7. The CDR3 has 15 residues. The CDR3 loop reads CASSRTGRNTDTQYF. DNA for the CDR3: TGTGCCAGCAGCCGGACAGGGCGGAACACAGATACGCAGTATTTT.

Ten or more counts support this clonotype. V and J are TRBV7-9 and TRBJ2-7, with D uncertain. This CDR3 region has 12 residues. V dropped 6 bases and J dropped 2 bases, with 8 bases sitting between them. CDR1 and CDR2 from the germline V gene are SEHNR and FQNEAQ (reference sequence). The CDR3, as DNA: TGTGCCAGCAGTTCAGGAGCCTACGAGCAGTACTTC. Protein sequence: CASSSGAYEQYF.

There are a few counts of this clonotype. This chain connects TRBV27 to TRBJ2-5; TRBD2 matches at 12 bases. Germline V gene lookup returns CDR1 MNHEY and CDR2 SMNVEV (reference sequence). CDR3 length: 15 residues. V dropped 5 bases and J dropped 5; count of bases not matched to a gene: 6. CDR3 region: CASSPTSGGMETQYF. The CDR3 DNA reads TGTGCCAGCAGTCCGACTAGCGGGGGTATGGAGACCCAGTACTTC.

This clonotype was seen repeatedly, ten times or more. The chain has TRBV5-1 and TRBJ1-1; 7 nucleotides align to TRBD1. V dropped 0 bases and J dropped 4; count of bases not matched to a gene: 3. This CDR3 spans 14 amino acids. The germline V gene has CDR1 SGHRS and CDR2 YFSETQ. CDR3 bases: TGCGCCAGCAGCTTGGACAGGGGTGCCACTGAAGCTTTCTTT. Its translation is CASSLDRGATEAFF.

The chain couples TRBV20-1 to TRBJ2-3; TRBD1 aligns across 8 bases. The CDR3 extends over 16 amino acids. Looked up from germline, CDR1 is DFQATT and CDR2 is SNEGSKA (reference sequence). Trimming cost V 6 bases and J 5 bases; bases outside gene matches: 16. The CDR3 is CSATTWTGRIEDTQYF. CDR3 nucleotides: TGCAGTGCGACGACCTGGACAGGGAGGATAGAAGATACGCAGTATTTT.

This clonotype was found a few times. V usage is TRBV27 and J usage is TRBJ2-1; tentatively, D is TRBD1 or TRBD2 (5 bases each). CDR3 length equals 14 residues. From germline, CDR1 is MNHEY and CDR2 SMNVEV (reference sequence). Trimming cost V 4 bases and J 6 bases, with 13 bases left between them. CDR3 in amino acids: CASSYTGTSNEQFF. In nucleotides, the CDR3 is TGTGCCAGCAGTTATACCGGGACGAGCAATGAGCAGTTCTTC.

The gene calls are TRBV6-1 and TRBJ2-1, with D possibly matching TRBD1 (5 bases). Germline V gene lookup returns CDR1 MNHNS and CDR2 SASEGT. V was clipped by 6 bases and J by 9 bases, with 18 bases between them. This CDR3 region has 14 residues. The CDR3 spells CASSRDVGYGEQFF. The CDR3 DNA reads TGTGCCAGCAGCAGGGATGTAGGGTACGGTGAGCAGTTCTTC.

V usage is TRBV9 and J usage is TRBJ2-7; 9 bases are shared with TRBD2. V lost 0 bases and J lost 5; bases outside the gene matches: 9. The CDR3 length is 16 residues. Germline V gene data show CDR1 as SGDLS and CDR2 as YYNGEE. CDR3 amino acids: CASSVGGSGSVDEQYF. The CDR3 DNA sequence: TGTGCCAGCAGCGTAGGGGGTAGCGGGAGTGTCGACGAGCAGTACTTC.

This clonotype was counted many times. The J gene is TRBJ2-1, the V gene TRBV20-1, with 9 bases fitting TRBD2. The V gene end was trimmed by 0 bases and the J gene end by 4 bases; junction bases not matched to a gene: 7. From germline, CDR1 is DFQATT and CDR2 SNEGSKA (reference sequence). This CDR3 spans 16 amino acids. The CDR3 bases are TGCAGTGCTAGAGATTTGGCTAGCGGGGTGTACAATGAGCAGTTCTTC. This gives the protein CSARDLASGVYNEQFF.

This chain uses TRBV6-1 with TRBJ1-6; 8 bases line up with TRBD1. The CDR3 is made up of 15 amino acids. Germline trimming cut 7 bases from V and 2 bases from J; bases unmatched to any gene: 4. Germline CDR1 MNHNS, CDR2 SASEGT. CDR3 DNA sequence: TGTGCCAGCATGGACAGGGACGCCTATAATTCACCCCTCCACTTT. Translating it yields CASMDRDAYNSPLHF.

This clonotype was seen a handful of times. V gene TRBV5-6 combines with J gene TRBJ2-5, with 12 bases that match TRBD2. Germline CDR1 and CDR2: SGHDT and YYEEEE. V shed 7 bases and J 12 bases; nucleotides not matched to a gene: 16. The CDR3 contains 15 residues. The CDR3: CASLLSWTSGDQEYF. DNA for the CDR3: TGTGCCAGCCTTTTATCATGGACTAGCGGGGACCAAGAGTACTTC.

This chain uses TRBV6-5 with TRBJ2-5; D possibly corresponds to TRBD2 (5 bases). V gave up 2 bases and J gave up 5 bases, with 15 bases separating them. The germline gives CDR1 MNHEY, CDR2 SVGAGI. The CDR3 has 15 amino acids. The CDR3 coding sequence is TGTGCCAGCAGTTACGGGTCGGGGTTTGGGGAGACCCAGTACTTC. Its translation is CASSYGSGFGETQYF.

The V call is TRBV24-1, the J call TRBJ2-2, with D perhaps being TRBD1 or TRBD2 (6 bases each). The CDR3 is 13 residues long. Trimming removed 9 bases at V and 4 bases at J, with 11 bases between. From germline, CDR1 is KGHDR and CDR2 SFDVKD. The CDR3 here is CATGGPGTGELFF. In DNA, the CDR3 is TGTGCCACCGGGGGGCCCGGCACCGGGGAGCTGTTTTTT.

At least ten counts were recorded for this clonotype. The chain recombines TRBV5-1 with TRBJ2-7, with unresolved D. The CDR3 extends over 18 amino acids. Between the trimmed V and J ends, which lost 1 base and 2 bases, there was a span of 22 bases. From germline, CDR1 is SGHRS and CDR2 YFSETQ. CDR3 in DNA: TGCGCCAGCAGCTTGAATGTCCCAGGCTCCGATGGAACCTACGAGCAGTACTTC. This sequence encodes CASSLNVPGSDGTYEQYF.

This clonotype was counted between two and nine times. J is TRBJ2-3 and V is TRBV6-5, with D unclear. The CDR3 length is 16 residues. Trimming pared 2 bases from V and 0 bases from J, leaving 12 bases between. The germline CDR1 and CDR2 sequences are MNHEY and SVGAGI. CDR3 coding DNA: TGTGCCAGCAGTTACCGCCAGGAAGCTAGCACAGATACGCAGTATTTT. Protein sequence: CASSYRQEASTDTQYF.

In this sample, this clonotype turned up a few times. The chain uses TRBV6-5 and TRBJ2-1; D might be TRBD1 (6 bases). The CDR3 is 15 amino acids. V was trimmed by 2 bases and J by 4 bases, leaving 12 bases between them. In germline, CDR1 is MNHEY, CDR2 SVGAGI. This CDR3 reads CASSYTAGAYNEQFF. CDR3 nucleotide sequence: TGTGCCAGCAGTTACACAGCAGGGGCGTACAATGAGCAGTTCTTC.

CDR3 sequence (DNA): TGTGCCAGCAGCTCACCGGTAGGACACCCGGACGAGCAGTACTTC. This sequence encodes CASSSPVGHPDEQYF. The rearrangement uses TRBV11-2 and TRBJ2-7; TRBD1 is a possible D gene (5 bases). The germline V gene encodes CDR1 SGHAT and CDR2 FQNNGV. This CDR3 region has 15 residues. Trimming left V 4 bases short and J 5 bases short, with 18 bases between.